This T cell receptor (beta chain) was identified in a study of shared T cell receptors in the human thymus. This CDR3 spans 15 amino acids. Between the trimmed V and J ends, which lost 4 bases and 3 bases, there was a span of 12 bases. Germline CDR1 MGHRA, CDR2 YSYEKL. Here immunoSEQ multiplex PCR was the method, and the copy in TCRdb shows in-frame clones only, minus some. The sample lists about 660,000 clones; roughly 90% were seen once. The same data also went into a second study, on human thymus T cells. As reported in that work: Thymic material originated from resections removed in the course of corrective heart surgery.

This chain connects TRBV4-1 to TRBJ1-4; tentatively, D is TRBD1 (5 bases). The receptor comes from a boy younger than two with a congenital heart defect. Sequenced: thymocytes. DNA for the CDR3: TGCGCCAGCAGCCGTCCGGACACCTCTAATGAAAAACTGTTTTTT. Residues: CASSRPDTSNEKLFF.